This T cell receptor beta chain was retrieved from a study of vaccination and CD4 T cells after COVID-19. Treatment specified: approximately 10-day PBMC culture with coronavirus spike peptide pools or control peptides (ViraFEST assay). The cultures had half their medium swapped for fresh IL-2 medium on days 3 and 7. As for this clonotype: Its antigen is not identified.

The CDR3 totals 16 residues. Looked up from germline, CDR1 is LNHNV and CDR2 is YYDKDF (reference sequence). After removal of 3 bases from V and 3 bases from J, the junction contained 9 bases not matched to a gene. The Oncomine TCR Beta short-read assay generated sequence data from the DNA of cultured CD4+ T cells. Via MiXCR, TCRdb re-called the PCR reads, giving one row per CDR3 protein. The data contain over 4,500 distinct CDR3 sequences, 40% to 50% of them singletons. The source material was CD4+ T cells from blood, cultured in vitro. This clonotype was obtained from a human donor who had recovered from COVID-19. The chain has TRBV15 and TRBJ1-1; 8 bases match TRBD1. The CDR3 DNA sequence: TGTGCCACCAGCAGTCGGGACAGGTGGGTGCACACTGAAGCTTTCTTT. This translates into CATSSRDRWVHTEAFF.